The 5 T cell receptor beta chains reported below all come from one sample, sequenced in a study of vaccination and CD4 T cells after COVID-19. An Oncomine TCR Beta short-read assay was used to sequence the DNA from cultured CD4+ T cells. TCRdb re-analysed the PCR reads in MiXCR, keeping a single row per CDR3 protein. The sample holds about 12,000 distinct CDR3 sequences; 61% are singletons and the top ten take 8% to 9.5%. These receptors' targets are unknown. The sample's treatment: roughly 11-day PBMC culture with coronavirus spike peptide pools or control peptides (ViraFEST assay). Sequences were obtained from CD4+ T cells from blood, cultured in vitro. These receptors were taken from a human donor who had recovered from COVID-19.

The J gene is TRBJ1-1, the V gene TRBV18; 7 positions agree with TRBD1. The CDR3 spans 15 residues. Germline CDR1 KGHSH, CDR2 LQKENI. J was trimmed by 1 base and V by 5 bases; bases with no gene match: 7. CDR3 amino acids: CASSVKTGTNTEAFF. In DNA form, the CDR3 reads TGTGCCAGCTCAGTAAAGACAGGGACGAACACTGAAGCTTTCTTT.

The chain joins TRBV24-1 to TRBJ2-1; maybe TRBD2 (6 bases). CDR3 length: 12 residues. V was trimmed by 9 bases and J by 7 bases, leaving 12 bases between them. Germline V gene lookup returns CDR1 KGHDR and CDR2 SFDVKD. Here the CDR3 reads CATGGAGNEQFF. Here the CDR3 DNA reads TGTGCCACCGGCGGGGCAGGGAATGAGCAGTTCTTC.

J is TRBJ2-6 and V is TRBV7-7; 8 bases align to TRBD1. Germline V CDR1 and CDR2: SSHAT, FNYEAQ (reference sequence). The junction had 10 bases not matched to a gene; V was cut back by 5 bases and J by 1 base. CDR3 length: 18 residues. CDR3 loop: CASSLGAGGASGANVLTF. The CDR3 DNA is TGTGCCAGCAGCCTAGGCGCAGGGGGCGCTTCTGGGGCCAACGTCCTGACTTTC.

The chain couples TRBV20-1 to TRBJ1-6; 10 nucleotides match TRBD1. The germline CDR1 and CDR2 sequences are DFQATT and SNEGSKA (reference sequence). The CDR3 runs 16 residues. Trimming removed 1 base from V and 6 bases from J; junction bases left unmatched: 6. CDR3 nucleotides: TGCAGTGCTAGAGTTCGACAGGGGGCGCCTAATTCACCCCTCCACTTT. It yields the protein CSARVRQGAPNSPLHF.

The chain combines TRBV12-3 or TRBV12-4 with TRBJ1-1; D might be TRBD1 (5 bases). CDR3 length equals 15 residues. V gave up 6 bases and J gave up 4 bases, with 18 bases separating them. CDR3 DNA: TGTGCCAGCAGCTGGGACGGGTCCCCACTCACTGAAGCTTTCTTT. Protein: CASSWDGSPLTEAFF.